This T cell receptor beta chain came from a study of lung T cells in sarcoidosis with Löfgren's syndrome. Study outcomes and limitations: Shared TRAV12-1 and TRBV2 CDR3 motifs across Löfgren's syndrome patients reportedly suggested public CD4+ TCRs. Paired TRAV12-1/TRBV2 TCRs showed CDR3 homology and preferential pairing.

TCRdb re-derived calls from the reads in MiXCR, one entry per CDR3 protein. The data show some 8,600 distinct CDR3 sequences, roughly 21% seen once. Concerning this clonotype itself: Its cognate antigen is unknown. A read error is possible here, since a much larger clone lies one base away.

CDR1 and CDR2 from the germline V gene are MDHEN and SYDVKM. The CDR3 runs 18 residues. Trimming took off 7 bases at V and 3 bases at J, with 26 bases between the two ends. Material: CD4+ T cells from bronchoalveolar lavage fluid. The sequence came from a human donor with sarcoidosis (Löfgren's syndrome or another form), or a control subject (not recorded which). The chain combines TRBV28 with TRBJ2-3; D remains ambiguous. CDR3 region: CASTAPVGRKRLTDTQYF. CDR3 sequence (DNA): TGTGCCAGCACCGCCCCCGTCGGACGGAAGAGACTTACAGATACGCAGTATTTT.